Shown below are 6 T cell receptor beta chains from a single sample sequenced in a study of shared clonotypes between healthy human individuals. The table came from immunoSEQ multiplex PCR; TCRdb's copy has only in-frame clones and leaves some out. The sample has some 2.3 million clones, approximately 95% seen once; the top ten hold about 0.39%. The sequenced sample consisted of naive CD4+ T cells from PBMCs. Described subset: CD45RA+ positively selected. These TCRs come from a man aged 18 to 29 in good health. Some clones in this sample may be carry-over from other donors' samples.

This chain connects TRBV28 to TRBJ1-2; 7 nucleotides align to TRBD1. V shed 6 bases and J 7 bases; nucleotides not matched to a gene: 5. The CDR3 runs to 12 residues. CDR1 MDHEN and CDR2 SYDVKM come from the germline V gene. The CDR3 coding sequence is TGTGCCAGCAGCTCGACAGGGATTGGCTACACCTTC. Translating it yields CASSSTGIGYTF.

The chain has TRBV5-1 and TRBJ2-6; weak D call: TRBD1 (6 bases). The V gene's germline CDR1 is SGHRS and CDR2 YFSETQ. This CDR3 region has 15 residues. Trimming cost V 3 bases and J 2 bases, with 9 bases left between them. Here the CDR3 DNA reads TGCGCCAGCAGCTCTGACAGGCCTGGGGCCAACGTCCTGACTTTC. Encoded protein: CASSSDRPGANVLTF. The entire variable domain, with the rest obtained from reference TRBV5-1 and TRBJ2-6, is as follows: KAGVTQTPRYLIKTRGQQVTLSCSPISGHRSVSWYQQTPGQGLQFLFEYFSETQRNKGNFPGRFSGRQFSNSRSEMNVSTLELGDSALYLCASSSDRPGANVLTFGAGSRLTVL.

The chain carries TRBV7-3 and TRBJ2-7; D ambiguous. Germline CDR1 reads SGHTA; CDR2 reads FQGTGA. V lost 4 bases, J lost 7 bases, and 29 bases lay in between. The CDR3 runs to 18 residues. CDR3: CASSSHLKGYNTSLEQYF. CDR3 sequence (DNA): TGTGCCAGCAGCTCGCATTTAAAGGGTTATAATACGTCTTTGGAGCAGTACTTC.

The table lists this clone with a count of one. At the DNA level, this CDR3 is encoded by other sequences in the same sample as well. This chain connects TRBV2 to TRBJ1-5, with TRBD1 matching over 7 bases. Germline CDR1 reads SNHLY; CDR2 reads FYNNEI. This CDR3 is 13 amino acids long. V was pared by 8 bases and J by 2 bases, with 3 bases of the junction left unmatched. CDR3 nucleotide sequence: TGTGCCAGCCGTACAGGGGGCAATCAGCCCCAGCATTTT. This translates into CASRTGGNQPQHF.

This chain uses TRBV7-2 with TRBJ2-3, with D maybe TRBD2 (6 bases). This CDR3 has 17 amino acids. CDR1 SGHTA and CDR2 FQGNSA come from the germline V gene. Between the trimmed V and J ends, which lost 5 bases and 0 bases, there was a span of 18 bases. In DNA form, the CDR3 reads TGTGCCAGCAGCCCGTTTTCTAGCGTTCCTAGCACAGATACGCAGTATTTT. Its protein product is CASSPFSSVPSTDTQYF.

Details on this clone: Other DNA sequences in the sample encode the same CDR3. The rearrangement links TRBV5-1 to TRBJ2-1; D not resolved. V lost 0 bases and J 2 bases, leaving 6 bases between the germline ends. From germline, CDR1 is SGHRS and CDR2 YFSETQ. This CDR3 comprises 14 residues. CDR3 bases: TGCGCCAGCAGCTTGGGGCAGGCCTACAATGAGCAGTTCTTC. Protein sequence: CASSLGQAYNEQFF.